These 5 T cell receptor beta chains were sequenced from one sample in a study of T-cell memory formation after mild COVID-19. From the 5' RACE reads, TCRdb called clonotypes with MiXCR, one entry per CDR3 protein. The data contain a few hundred thousand distinct CDR3 sequences, roughly 10% of them singletons. What was sequenced was PBMCs or a T cell subset sorted from them (not recorded which). The receptor source for this set is a man aged 18-30 years who had mild COVID-19 (a few samples of this study predate the infection). Cell type and time point are not known.

The genes are TRBV7-9 and TRBJ1-2; D is ambiguous. Germline loops: CDR1 SEHNR, CDR2 FQNEAQ (reference sequence). This CDR3 region has 12 residues. The V gene lost 5 bases and the J gene lost 4 bases, with 8 bases spanning the gap. The CDR3 protein is CASSLRAYGYTF. CDR3 sequence (DNA): TGTGCCAGCAGCCTCCGGGCCTATGGCTACACCTTC.

The chain joins TRBV5-4 to TRBJ2-6, with a tentative D call TRBD2 (5 bases). The CDR3 is made up of 15 amino acids. Germline CDR1 reads SGHNT; CDR2 reads YYREEE (reference sequence). V lost 5 bases to trimming and J lost 1 base, with 10 bases between them. The CDR3 DNA reads as TGTGCCAGCAGTTCACCGGGGTCTGGGGCCAACGTCCTGACTTTC. Its protein is CASSSPGSGANVLTF.

This clonotype came up a few times. The J gene is TRBJ2-2, the V gene TRBV5-1; tentatively, D is TRBD1 (6 bases). There are 16 residues in the CDR3. The germline gives CDR1 SGHRS, CDR2 YFSETQ. Trimming shortened V by 4 bases and J by 5 bases, and 18 bases separated the two germline ends. This CDR3 is CASSVRDTGQTGELFF. In nucleotides, the CDR3 is TGCGCCAGCAGCGTCCGGGACACGGGCCAAACCGGGGAGCTGTTTTTT.

This clonotype was picked up many times. The chain links TRBV5-1 to TRBJ2-7; no reliable D call. Germline V gene sequence: CDR1 SGHRS, CDR2 YFSETQ. CDR3 size: 14 residues. The germline V and J ends were trimmed by 0 bases and 3 bases, with 10 bases remaining between them. The DNA for the CDR3 is TGCGCCAGCAGCTTGGTGGGCGGTTTCTACGAGCAGTACTTC. Its protein product is CASSLVGGFYEQYF.

This clonotype was detected a few times. The chain uses TRBV4-3 and TRBJ1-2; a possible D gene is TRBD1 (6 bases). The CDR3 spans 14 residues. From germline, CDR1 is LGHNA and CDR2 YSLEER. The ends were cut back, 0 bases at V and 4 bases at J, with 9 bases in the middle. The CDR3 DNA is TGCGCCAGCAGCCAAGAAGAGGGGGGCTATGGCTACACCTTC. This translates into CASSQEEGGYGYTF.